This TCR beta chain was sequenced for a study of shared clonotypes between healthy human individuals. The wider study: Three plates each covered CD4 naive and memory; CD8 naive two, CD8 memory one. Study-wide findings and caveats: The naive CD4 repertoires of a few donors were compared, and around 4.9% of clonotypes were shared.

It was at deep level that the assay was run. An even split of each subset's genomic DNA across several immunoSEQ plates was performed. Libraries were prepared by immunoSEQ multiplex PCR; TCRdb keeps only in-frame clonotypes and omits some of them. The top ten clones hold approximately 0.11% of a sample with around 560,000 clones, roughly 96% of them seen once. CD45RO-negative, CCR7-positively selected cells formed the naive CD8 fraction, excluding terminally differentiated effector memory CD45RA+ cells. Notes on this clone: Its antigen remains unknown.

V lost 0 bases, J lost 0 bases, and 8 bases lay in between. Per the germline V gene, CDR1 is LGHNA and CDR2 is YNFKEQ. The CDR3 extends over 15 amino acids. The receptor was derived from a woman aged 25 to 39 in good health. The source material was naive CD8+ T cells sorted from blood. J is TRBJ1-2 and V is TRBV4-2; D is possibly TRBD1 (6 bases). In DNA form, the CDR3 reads TGTGCCAGCAGCCAAGAGGGGGCCACTAACTATGGCTACACCTTC. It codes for CASSQEGATNYGYTF.